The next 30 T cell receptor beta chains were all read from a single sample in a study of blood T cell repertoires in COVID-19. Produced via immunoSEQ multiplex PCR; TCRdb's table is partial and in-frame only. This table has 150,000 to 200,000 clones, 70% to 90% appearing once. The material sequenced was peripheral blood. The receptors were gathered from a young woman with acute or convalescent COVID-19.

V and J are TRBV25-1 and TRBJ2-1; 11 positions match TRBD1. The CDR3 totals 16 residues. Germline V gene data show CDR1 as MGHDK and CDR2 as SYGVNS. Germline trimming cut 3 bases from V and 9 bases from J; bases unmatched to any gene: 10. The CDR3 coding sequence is TGTGCCAGCAGTGAGGACAGGGGGCGCGGGTTTGGTGAGCAGTTCTTC. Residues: CASSEDRGRGFGEQFF. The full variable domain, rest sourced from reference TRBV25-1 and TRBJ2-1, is EADIYQTPRYLVIGTGKKITLECSQTMGHDKMYWYQQDPGMELHLIHYSYGVNSTEKGDLSSESTVSRIRTEHFPLTLESARPSHTSQYLCASSEDRGRGFGEQFFGPGTRLTVL.

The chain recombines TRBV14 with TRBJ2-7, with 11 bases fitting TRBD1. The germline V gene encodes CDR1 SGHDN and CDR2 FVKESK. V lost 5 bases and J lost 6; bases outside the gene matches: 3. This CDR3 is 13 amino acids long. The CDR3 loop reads CASSTGTGGEQYF. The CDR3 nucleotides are TGTGCCAGCAGCACCGGGACAGGGGGCGAGCAGTACTTC. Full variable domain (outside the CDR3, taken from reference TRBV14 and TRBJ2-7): EAGVTQFPSHSVIEKGQTVTLRCDPISGHDNLYWYRRVMGKEIKFLLHFVKESKQDESGMPNNRFLAERTGGTYSTLKVQPAELEDSGVYFCASSTGTGGEQYFGPGTRLTVT.

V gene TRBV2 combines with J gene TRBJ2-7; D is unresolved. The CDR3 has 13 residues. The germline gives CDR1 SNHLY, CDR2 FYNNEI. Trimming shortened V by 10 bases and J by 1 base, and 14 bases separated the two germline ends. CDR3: CATPGTVSYEQYF. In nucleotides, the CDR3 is TGTGCCACCCCAGGAACGGTGTCCTACGAGCAGTACTTC.

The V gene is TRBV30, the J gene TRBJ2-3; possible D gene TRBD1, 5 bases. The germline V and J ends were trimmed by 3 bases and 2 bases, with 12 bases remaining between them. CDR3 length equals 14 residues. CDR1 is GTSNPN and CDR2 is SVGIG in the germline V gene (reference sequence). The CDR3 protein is CAWSEGAATDTQYF. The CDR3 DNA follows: TGTGCCTGGAGCGAAGGGGCTGCCACAGATACGCAGTATTTT.

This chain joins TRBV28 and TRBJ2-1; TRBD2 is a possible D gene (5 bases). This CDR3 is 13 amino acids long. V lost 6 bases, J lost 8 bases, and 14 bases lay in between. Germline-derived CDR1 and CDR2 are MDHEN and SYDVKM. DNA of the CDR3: TGTGCCAGCAGGGACTTCTTGGGTTATGAGCAGTTCTTC. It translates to CASRDFLGYEQFF.

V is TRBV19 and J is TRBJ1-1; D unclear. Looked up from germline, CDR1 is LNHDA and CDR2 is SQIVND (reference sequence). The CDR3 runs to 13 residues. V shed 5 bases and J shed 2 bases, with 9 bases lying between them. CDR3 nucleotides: TGTGCCAGTAGTTCGGGGTTTAACACTGAAGCTTTCTTT. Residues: CASSSGFNTEAFF.

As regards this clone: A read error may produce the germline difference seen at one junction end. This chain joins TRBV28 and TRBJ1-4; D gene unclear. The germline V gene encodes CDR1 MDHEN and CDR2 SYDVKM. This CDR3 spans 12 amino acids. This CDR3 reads CASSSFFLWRHF. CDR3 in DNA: TGTGCCAGCAGTTCTTTTTTCTTGTGGAGGCATTTT.

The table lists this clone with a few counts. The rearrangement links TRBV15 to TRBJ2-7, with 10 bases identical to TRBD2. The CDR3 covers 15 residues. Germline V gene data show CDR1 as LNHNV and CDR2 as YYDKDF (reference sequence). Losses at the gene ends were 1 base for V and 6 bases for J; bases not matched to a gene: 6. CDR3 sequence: CATSRVSGRAGEQYF. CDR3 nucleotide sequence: TGTGCCACCAGCAGAGTCAGCGGGAGGGCGGGCGAGCAGTACTTC.

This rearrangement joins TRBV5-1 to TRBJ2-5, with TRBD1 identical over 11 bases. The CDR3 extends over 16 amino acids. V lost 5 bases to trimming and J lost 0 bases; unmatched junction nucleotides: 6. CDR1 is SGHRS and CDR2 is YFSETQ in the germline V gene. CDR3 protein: CASRVGTGGYQETQYF. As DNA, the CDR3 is TGCGCCAGCAGGGTCGGGACAGGGGGATACCAAGAGACCCAGTACTTC.

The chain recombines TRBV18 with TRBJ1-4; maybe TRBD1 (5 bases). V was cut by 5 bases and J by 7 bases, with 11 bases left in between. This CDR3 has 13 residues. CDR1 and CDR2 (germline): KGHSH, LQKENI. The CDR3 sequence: CASSGAPGEKLFF. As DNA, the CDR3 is TGTGCCAGCTCAGGGGCCCCAGGTGAAAAACTGTTTTTT.

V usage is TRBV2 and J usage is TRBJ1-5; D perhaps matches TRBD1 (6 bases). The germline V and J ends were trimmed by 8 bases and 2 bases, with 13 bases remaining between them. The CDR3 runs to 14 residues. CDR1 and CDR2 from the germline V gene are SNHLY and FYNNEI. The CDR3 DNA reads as TGTGCCAGCCGGACGGGGGGGCGCAATCAGCCCCAGCATTTT. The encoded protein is CASRTGGRNQPQHF. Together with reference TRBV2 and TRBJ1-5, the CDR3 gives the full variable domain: EPEVTQTPSHQVTQMGQEVILRCVPISNHLYFYWYRQILGQKVEFLVSFYNNEISEKSEIFDDQFSVERPDGSNFTLKIRSTKLEDSAMYFCASRTGGRNQPQHFGDGTRLSIL.

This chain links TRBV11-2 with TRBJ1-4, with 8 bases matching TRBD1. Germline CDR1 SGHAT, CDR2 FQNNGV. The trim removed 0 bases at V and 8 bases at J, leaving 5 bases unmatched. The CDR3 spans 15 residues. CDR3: CASSLDVAGGEKLFF. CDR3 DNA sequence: TGTGCCAGCAGCTTAGATGTGGCAGGGGGCGAAAAACTGTTTTTT. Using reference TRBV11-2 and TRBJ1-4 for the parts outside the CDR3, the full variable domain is EAGVAQSPRYKIIEKRQSVAFWCNPISGHATLYWYQQILGQGPKLLIQFQNNGVVDDSQLPKDRFSAERLKGVDSTLKIQPAKLEDSAVYLCASSLDVAGGEKLFFGSGTQLSVL.

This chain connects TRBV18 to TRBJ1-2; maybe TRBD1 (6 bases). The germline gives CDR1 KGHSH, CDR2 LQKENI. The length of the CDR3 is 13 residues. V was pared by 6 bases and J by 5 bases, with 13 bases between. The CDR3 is CASSPDSPYGYTF. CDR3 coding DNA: TGTGCCAGCTCCCCGGACAGCCCTTATGGCTACACCTTC.

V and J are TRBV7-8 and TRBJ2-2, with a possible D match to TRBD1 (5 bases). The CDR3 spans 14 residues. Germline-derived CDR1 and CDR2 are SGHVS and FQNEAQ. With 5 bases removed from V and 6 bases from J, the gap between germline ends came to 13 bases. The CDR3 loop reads CASSGNAGSGELFF. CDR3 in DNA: TGTGCCAGCAGCGGAAACGCAGGGTCCGGGGAGCTGTTTTTT.

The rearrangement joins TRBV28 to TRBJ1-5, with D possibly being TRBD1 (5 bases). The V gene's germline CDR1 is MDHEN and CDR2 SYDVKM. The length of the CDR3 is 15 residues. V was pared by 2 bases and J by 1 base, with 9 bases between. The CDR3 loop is CASSLGGGSNQPQHF. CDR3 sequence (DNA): TGTGCCAGCAGTTTAGGGGGAGGCAGCAATCAGCCCCAGCATTTT.

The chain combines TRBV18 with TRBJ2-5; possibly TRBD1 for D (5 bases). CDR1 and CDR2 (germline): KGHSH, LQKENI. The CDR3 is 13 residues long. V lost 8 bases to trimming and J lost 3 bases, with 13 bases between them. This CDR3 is CASNRDSKETQYF. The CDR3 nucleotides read TGTGCCAGCAACCGTGACAGCAAAGAGACCCAGTACTTC.

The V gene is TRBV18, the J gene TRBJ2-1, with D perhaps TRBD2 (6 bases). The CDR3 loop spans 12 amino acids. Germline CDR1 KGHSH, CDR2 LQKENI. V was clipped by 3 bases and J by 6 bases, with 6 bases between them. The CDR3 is CASSPGGNEQFF. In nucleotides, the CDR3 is TGTGCCAGCTCACCGGGGGGCAATGAGCAGTTCTTC.

The CDR3 reads CATSRDAPTSAGSYNEQFF. In DNA, the CDR3 is TGTGCCACCAGCAGAGATGCCCCTACTAGCGCCGGCTCCTACAATGAGCAGTTCTTC. This chain uses TRBV15 with TRBJ2-1, with 7 bases lining up with TRBD2. J lost 0 bases, V lost 0 bases, and 11 bases had no gene match. The CDR3 has 19 residues. In germline, CDR1 is LNHNV, CDR2 YYDKDF (reference sequence).

CDR3 DNA: TGCAGCGTGGTGGGACTAGTAGGCACAGATACGCAGTATTTT. This sequence encodes CSVVGLVGTDTQYF. The rearrangement links TRBV29-1 to TRBJ2-3, with 8 bases matching TRBD2. V shed 6 bases, J shed 1 base, and the junction held 6 bases outside the gene matches. Germline values: CDR1 SQVTM, CDR2 ANQGSEA. This CDR3 has 14 amino acids.

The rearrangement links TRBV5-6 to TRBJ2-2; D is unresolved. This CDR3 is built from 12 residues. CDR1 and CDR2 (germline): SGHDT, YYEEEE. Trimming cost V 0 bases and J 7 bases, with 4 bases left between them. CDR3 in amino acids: CASSLAVGELFF. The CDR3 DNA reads TGTGCCAGCAGCTTGGCCGTCGGGGAGCTGTTTTTT. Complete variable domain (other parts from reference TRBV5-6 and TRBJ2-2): DAGVTQSPTHLIKTRGQQVTLRCSPKSGHDTVSWYQQALGQGPQFIFQYYEEEERQRGNFPDRFSGHQFPNYSSELNVNALLLGDSALYLCASSLAVGELFFGEGSRLTVL.

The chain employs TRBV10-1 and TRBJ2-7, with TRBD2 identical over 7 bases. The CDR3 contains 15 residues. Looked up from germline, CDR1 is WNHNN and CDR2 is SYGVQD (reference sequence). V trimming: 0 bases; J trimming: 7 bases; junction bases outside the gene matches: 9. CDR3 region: CASSESNAGAGEQYF. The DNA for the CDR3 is TGCGCCAGCAGTGAGTCGAATGCGGGAGCAGGAGAGCAGTACTTC.

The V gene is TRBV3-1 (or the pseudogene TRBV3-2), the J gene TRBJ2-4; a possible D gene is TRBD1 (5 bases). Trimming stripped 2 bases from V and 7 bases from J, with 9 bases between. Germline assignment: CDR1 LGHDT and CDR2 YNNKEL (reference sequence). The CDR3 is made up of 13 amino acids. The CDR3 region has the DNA TGTGCCAGCAGCCAACGTGGGGCCAACATTCAGTACTTC. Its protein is CASSQRGANIQYF.

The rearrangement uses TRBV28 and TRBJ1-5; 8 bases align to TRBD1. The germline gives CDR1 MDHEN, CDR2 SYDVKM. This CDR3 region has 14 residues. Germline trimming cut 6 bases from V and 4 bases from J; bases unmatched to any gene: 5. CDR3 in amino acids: CASRRTGKNQPQHF. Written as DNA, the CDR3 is TGTGCCAGCAGACGGACAGGGAAAAATCAGCCCCAGCATTTT.

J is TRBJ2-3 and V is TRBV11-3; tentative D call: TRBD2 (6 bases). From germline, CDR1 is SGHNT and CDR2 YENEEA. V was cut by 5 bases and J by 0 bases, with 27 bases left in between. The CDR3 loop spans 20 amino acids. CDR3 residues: CASSLGVWGGGLQSTDTQYF. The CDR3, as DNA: TGTGCCAGCAGCCTAGGGGTGTGGGGTGGAGGACTACAGAGCACAGATACGCAGTATTTT.

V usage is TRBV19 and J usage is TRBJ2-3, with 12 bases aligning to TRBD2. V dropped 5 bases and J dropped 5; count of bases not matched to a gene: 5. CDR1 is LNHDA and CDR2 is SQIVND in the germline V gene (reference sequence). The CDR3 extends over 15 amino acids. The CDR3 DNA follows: TGTGCCAGTAGTCGACTAGCGGGAGTGCAAGATACGCAGTATTTT. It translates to CASSRLAGVQDTQYF.

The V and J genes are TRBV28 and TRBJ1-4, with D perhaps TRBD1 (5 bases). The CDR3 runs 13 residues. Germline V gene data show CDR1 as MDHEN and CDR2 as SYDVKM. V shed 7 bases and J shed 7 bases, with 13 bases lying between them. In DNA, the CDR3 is TGTGCCAGCAAATCTGGAGGGGCTGAAAAACTGTTTTTT. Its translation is CASKSGGAEKLFF.

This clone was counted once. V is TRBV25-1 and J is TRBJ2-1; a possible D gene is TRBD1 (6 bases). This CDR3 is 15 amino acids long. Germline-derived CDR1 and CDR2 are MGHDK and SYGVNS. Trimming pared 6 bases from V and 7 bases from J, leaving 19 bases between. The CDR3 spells CASRSLGGAGNEQFF. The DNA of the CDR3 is TGTGCCAGCAGGAGCTTAGGGGGAGCTGGTAATGAGCAGTTCTTC. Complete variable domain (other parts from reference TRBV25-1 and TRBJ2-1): EADIYQTPRYLVIGTGKKITLECSQTMGHDKMYWYQQDPGMELHLIHYSYGVNSTEKGDLSSESTVSRIRTEHFPLTLESARPSHTSQYLCASRSLGGAGNEQFFGPGTRLTVL.

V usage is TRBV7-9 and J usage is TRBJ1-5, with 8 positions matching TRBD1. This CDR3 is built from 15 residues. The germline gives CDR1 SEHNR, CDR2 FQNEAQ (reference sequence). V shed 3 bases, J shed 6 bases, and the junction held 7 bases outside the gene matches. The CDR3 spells CASSLGRGLFQPQHF. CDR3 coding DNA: TGTGCCAGCAGCTTGGGCAGGGGGCTGTTTCAGCCCCAGCATTTT.

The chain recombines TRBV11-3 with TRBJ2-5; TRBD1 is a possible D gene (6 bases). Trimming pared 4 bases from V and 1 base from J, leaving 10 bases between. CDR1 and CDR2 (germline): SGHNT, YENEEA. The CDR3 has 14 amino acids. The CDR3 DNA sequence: TGTGCCAGCAGCTCCACAGGGCTCCAAGAGACCCAGTACTTC. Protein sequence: CASSSTGLQETQYF. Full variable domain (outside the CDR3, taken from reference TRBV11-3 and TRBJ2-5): EAGVVQSPRYKIIEKKQPVAFWCNPISGHNTLYWYLQNLGQGPELLIRYENEEAVDDSQLPKDRFSAERLKGVDSTLKIQPAELGDSAVYLCASSSTGLQETQYFGPGTRLLVL.

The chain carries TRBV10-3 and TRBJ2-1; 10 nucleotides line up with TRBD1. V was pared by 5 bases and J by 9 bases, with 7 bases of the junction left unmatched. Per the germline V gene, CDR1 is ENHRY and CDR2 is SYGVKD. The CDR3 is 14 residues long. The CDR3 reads CAISSGTGDGEQFF. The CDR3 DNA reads TGTGCCATCAGTAGCGGGACAGGGGACGGTGAGCAGTTCTTC.